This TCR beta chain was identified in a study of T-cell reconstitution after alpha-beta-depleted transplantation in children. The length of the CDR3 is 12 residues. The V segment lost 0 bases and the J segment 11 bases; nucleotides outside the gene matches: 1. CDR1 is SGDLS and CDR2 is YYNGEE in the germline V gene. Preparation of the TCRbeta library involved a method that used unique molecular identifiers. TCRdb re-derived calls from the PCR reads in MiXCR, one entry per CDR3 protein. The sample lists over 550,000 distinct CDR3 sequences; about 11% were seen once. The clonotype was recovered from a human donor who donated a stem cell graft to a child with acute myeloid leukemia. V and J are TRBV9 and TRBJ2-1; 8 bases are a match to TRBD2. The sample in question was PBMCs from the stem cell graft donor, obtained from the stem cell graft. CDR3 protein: CASSVVSGKQFF. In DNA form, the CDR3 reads TGTGCCAGCAGCGTAGTTAGCGGGAAGCAGTTCTTC.